Presented here are 24 T cell receptor beta chains from one specimen sequenced in a study of beta chain features in type 1 diabetes. The isolated RNA, all of it, was reverse transcribed, so expressed TCRB transcripts were what got sequenced. The protocol was immunoSEQ multiplex PCR, while the TCRdb copy is restricted to in-frame clones and leaves out a portion. The sample contains 500,000 to 800,000 clones, roughly 12% of which appear only once. Broader study findings: Among all four CD4+ subsets, Type 1 diabetes patients had TCRB CDR3s that were moderately but significantly shorter.

These receptors have no identified antigens. The sequenced material came from naive CD4+ T cells from blood. These receptors came from a man aged 25-45 years with type 1 diabetes.

V gene TRBV7-8 combines with J gene TRBJ1-1; D unclear. The CDR3 is 14 amino acids. Germline-derived CDR1 and CDR2 are SGHVS and FQNEAQ. The V gene lost 2 bases and the J gene lost 11 bases, with 18 bases spanning the gap. DNA of the CDR3: TGTGCCAGCAGCTTACCTACGGTCGGAGTGAGGGCTTTCTTT. This encodes CASSLPTVGVRAFF.

A few counts support this clone. The chain recombines TRBV13 with TRBJ2-2; unclear D gene. This CDR3 spans 13 amino acids. V was pared by 3 bases and J by 8 bases, with 10 bases between. Germline loops: CDR1 PRHDT, CDR2 FYEKMQ (reference sequence). The CDR3 nucleotides are TGTGCCAGCAGCTTTCAAGGAGTGGGGGAGCTGTTTTTT. It encodes CASSFQGVGELFF. The whole variable domain, filled in from reference TRBV13 and TRBJ2-2, reads AAGVIQSPRHLIKEKRETATLKCYPIPRHDTVYWYQQGPGQDPQFLISFYEKMQSDKGSIPDRFSAQQFSDYHSELNMSSLELGDSALYFCASSFQGVGELFFGEGSRLTVL.

This clone was seen more than once but under ten times. The gene calls are TRBV30 and TRBJ1-5; D is unclear. V was cut by 0 bases and J by 11 bases, with 17 bases left in between. The CDR3 is made up of 14 amino acids. Germline V gene lookup returns CDR1 GTSNPN and CDR2 SVGIG (reference sequence). In DNA, the CDR3 is TGTGCCTGGAGTGTAGGGCTCCGAAAGGAAGCCCAGCATTTT. Amino acid sequence: CAWSVGLRKEAQHF. Full variable domain (outside the CDR3, taken from reference TRBV30 and TRBJ1-5): SQTIHQWPATLVQPVGSPLSLECTVEGTSNPNLYWYRQAAGRGLQLLFYSVGIGQISSEVPQNLSASRPQDRQFILSSKKLLLSDSGFYLCAWSVGLRKEAQHFGDGTRLSIL.

This clone has only a few counts. CDR3 coding DNA: TGTGCCTGGCGGACAGGGAAATACGAGCAGTACTTC. It codes for CAWRTGKYEQYF. The chain recombines TRBV30 with TRBJ2-7; TRBD1 agrees at 8 bases. With 5 bases clipped from V and 4 bases from J, the junction kept 4 bases outside the gene matches. The germline V gene encodes CDR1 GTSNPN and CDR2 SVGIG (reference sequence). This CDR3 has 12 residues. The full variable domain, with the rest looked up from reference TRBV30 and TRBJ2-7, is SQTIHQWPATLVQPVGSPLSLECTVEGTSNPNLYWYRQAAGRGLQLLFYSVGIGQISSEVPQNLSASRPQDRQFILSSKKLLLSDSGFYLCAWRTGKYEQYFGPGTRLTVT.

The gene calls are TRBV4-2 and TRBJ2-7; maybe TRBD1 (5 bases). Germline V gene data show CDR1 as LGHNA and CDR2 as YNFKEQ. The ends were cut back, 0 bases at V and 6 bases at J, with 9 bases in the middle. The CDR3 contains 13 residues. This CDR3 reads CASSQERGPEQYF. The CDR3 nucleotides are TGTGCCAGCAGCCAAGAAAGGGGTCCCGAGCAGTACTTC.

This chain connects TRBV7-3 to TRBJ2-1; TRBD1 or TRBD2 may be the D gene (6 bases each). With 5 bases removed from V and 7 bases from J, the gap between germline ends came to 18 bases. This CDR3 is 15 amino acids long. Germline V gene sequence: CDR1 SGHTA, CDR2 FQGTGA. In DNA form, the CDR3 reads TGTGCCAGCAGCCCTCTGGAGGGGGGCCGAAATGAGCAGTTCTTC. It translates to CASSPLEGGRNEQFF. The full variable domain, with the rest looked up from reference TRBV7-3 and TRBJ2-1, is GAGVSQTPSNKVTEKGKYVELRCDPISGHTALYWYRQSLGQGPEFLIYFQGTGAADDSGLPNDRFFAVRPEGSVSTLKIQRTERGDSAVYLCASSPLEGGRNEQFFGPGTRLTVL.

Only a few counts were recorded for this clone. The chain carries TRBV30 and TRBJ1-2; D unresolved. With 6 bases removed from V and 4 bases from J, the gap between germline ends came to 12 bases. Looked up from germline, CDR1 is GTSNPN and CDR2 is SVGIG (reference sequence). The CDR3 consists of 12 residues. The DNA of the CDR3 is TGTGCCTGCAGTTCACAGTCCTATGGCTACACCTTC. This sequence encodes CACSSQSYGYTF. The whole variable domain, remainder taken from reference TRBV30 and TRBJ1-2, is SQTIHQWPATLVQPVGSPLSLECTVEGTSNPNLYWYRQAAGRGLQLLFYSVGIGQISSEVPQNLSASRPQDRQFILSSKKLLLSDSGFYLCACSSQSYGYTFGSGTRLTVV.

This clone has more than one count but fewer than ten. The chain uses TRBV29-1 and TRBJ1-2, with D unclear. CDR1 SQVTM and CDR2 ANQGSEA come from the germline V gene. The CDR3 spans 14 residues. V gave up 5 bases and J gave up 0 bases, with 13 bases separating them. The CDR3 here is CSVYTELANYGYTF. The DNA of the CDR3 is TGCAGCGTTTATACAGAGTTAGCTAACTATGGCTACACCTTC.

This clone was counted ten times or more. The J gene is TRBJ2-4, the V gene TRBV29-1, with 9 bases lining up with TRBD1. This CDR3 spans 11 amino acids. CDR1 SQVTM and CDR2 ANQGSEA come from the germline V gene. The V segment lost 6 bases and the J segment 7 bases; nucleotides outside the gene matches: 1. The CDR3 loop is CSVQGANIQYF. The CDR3 DNA is TGCAGCGTACAGGGGGCGAACATTCAGTACTTC.

This clone was counted only a few times. This rearrangement joins TRBV7-2 to TRBJ1-2; no clear D. This CDR3 has 13 amino acids. CDR1 and CDR2 from the germline V gene are SGHTA and FQGNSA. V was pared by 0 bases and J by 4 bases, with 6 bases between. The CDR3 region has the DNA TGTGCCAGCAGCTTAGCAGAGACCTATGGCTACACCTTC. This encodes CASSLAETYGYTF.

V and J are TRBV7-9 and TRBJ2-3, with D maybe TRBD2 (7 bases). This CDR3 spans 16 amino acids. Germline V CDR1 and CDR2: SEHNR, FQNEAQ (reference sequence). V lost 2 bases, J lost 2 bases, and 14 bases lay in between. CDR3 DNA: TGTGCCAGCAGCTTAAGGCGGGGGCTCCACACAGATACGCAGTATTTT. Amino acid sequence: CASSLRRGLHTDTQYF.

The sample holds a few counts of this clone. CDR3 in DNA: TGTGCCAGCAGCGTAGCAAATTCACCCCTCCACTTT. It is translated as CASSVANSPLHF. The rearrangement links TRBV9 to TRBJ1-6; D remains unclear. CDR1 is SGDLS, CDR2 YYNGEE, per germline. The CDR3 spans 12 residues. V shed 0 bases and J shed 7 bases, with 2 bases lying between them.

V and J are TRBV7-9 and TRBJ2-7, with D uncertain. This CDR3 spans 16 amino acids. V was cut by 4 bases and J by 3 bases, with 19 bases left in between. Germline values: CDR1 SEHNR, CDR2 FQNEAQ (reference sequence). In nucleotides, the CDR3 is TGTGCCAGCAGCTCTCGTGGAGAACAGCCCTACTACGAGCAGTACTTC. It encodes CASSSRGEQPYYEQYF.

This clone was counted a few times. The chain uses TRBV30 and TRBJ1-6; D perhaps matches TRBD1 (6 bases). Germline V gives CDR1 GTSNPN, CDR2 SVGIG (reference sequence). V shed 3 bases and J shed 12 bases, with 15 bases lying between them. This CDR3 contains 13 residues. CDR3 sequence reads: CAWRGRQGLPLHF. In nucleotides, the CDR3 is TGTGCCTGGAGGGGGAGGCAGGGGTTACCCCTCCACTTT.

The J gene is TRBJ2-1, the V gene TRBV5-4; 10 positions agree with TRBD2. The CDR3 consists of 15 residues. Germline V gene sequence: CDR1 SGHNT, CDR2 YYREEE (reference sequence). Trimming at V came to 1 base and at J to 4 bases, leaving 2 bases not matched to a gene. The CDR3 nucleotides read TGTGCCAGCAGCTTGAAACTAGCGGGGTACAATGAGCAGTTCTTC. Its protein is CASSLKLAGYNEQFF.

This clone was counted between two and nine times. V gene TRBV11-2 combines with J gene TRBJ1-1, with 8 positions matching TRBD1. Germline assignment: CDR1 SGHAT and CDR2 FQNNGV. After removal of 8 bases from V and 4 bases from J, the junction contained 12 bases not matched to a gene. The length of the CDR3 is 15 residues. The chain's CDR3 is CASPFGATGATEAFF. Written as DNA, the CDR3 is TGTGCCAGCCCGTTTGGGGCGACAGGGGCCACTGAAGCTTTCTTT.

This clone was recorded a few times. Other DNA sequences within the sample encode an identical CDR3. This rearrangement joins TRBV2 to TRBJ1-2; possibly TRBD1 for D (6 bases). The V and J ends lost 4 bases and 2 bases respectively, with 11 bases between them. Germline-derived CDR1 and CDR2 are SNHLY and FYNNEI. This CDR3 region has 14 residues. CDR3 nucleotides: TGTGCCAGCAGTGGGGACACGTTCAACTATGGCTACACCTTC. Translating it yields CASSGDTFNYGYTF.

This clone has just a few counts. The chain couples TRBV19 to TRBJ1-2, with a weak D call TRBD1 (6 bases). Germline-derived CDR1 and CDR2 are LNHDA and SQIVND (reference sequence). Between the trimmed V and J ends, which lost 1 base and 1 base, there was a span of 10 bases. The CDR3 extends over 15 amino acids. The CDR3 nucleotides read TGTGCCAGTAGTATAGGCAGGGGAGTTAACTATGGCTACACCTTC. It encodes CASSIGRGVNYGYTF.

This clone was counted a few times. The V call is TRBV18, the J call TRBJ2-2; D possibly corresponds to TRBD1 (5 bases). Per the germline V gene, CDR1 is KGHSH and CDR2 is LQKENI. The CDR3 contains 14 residues. With 4 bases removed from V and 4 bases from J, the gap between germline ends came to 10 bases. The CDR3 DNA sequence: TGTGCCAGCTCACAGGCAGGGCTCACCGGGGAGCTGTTTTTT. This codes for CASSQAGLTGELFF.

This sequence joins TRBV10-3 and TRBJ1-6; D ambiguous. The CDR3 loop spans 14 amino acids. V lost 1 base and J 14 bases, leaving 15 bases between the germline ends. Germline-derived CDR1 and CDR2 are ENHRY and SYGVKD. DNA for the CDR3: TGTGCCATCAGTGAGTTGAGTCGAGGCGAGGCCCTCCACTTT. Translating gives CAISELSRGEALHF.

This clone was found a few times. The rearrangement joins TRBV2 to TRBJ1-6; no definite D call. The CDR3 contains 14 residues. The germline CDR1 and CDR2 sequences are SNHLY and FYNNEI. V lost 4 bases, J lost 6 bases, and 10 bases lay in between. The CDR3 region is CASSVRQANSPLHF. Written as DNA, the CDR3 is TGTGCCAGCAGTGTGAGGCAGGCTAATTCACCCCTCCACTTT.

This clone was counted only a few times. V and J are TRBV29-1 and TRBJ2-5, with 12 nucleotides matching TRBD2. Germline CDR1 is SQVTM and CDR2 is ANQGSEA. V lost 7 bases, J lost 1 base, and 7 bases stayed unmatched. CDR3 length: 15 residues. This CDR3 is CSAGLAGTLQETQYF. CDR3 nucleotide sequence: TGCAGCGCCGGACTAGCGGGGACCCTCCAAGAGACCCAGTACTTC.

This clone turned up a few times. The V call is TRBV11-2, the J call TRBJ2-1; a possible D gene is TRBD2 (7 bases). Germline V gene lookup returns CDR1 SGHAT and CDR2 FQNNGV. Trimming shortened V by 2 bases and J by 2 bases, and 19 bases separated the two germline ends. The CDR3 length is 18 residues. CDR3 amino acids: CASSLLGLGRGPYNEQFF. For the CDR3, the DNA is TGTGCCAGCAGCTTATTGGGGCTGGGGCGGGGGCCCTACAATGAGCAGTTCTTC.

This clone was picked up a small number of times. The chain employs TRBV15 and TRBJ1-5; D gene ambiguous. The germline V and J ends were trimmed by 5 bases and 7 bases, with 21 bases remaining between them. The germline V gene encodes CDR1 LNHNV and CDR2 YYDKDF (reference sequence). The CDR3 is made up of 16 amino acids. The CDR3 here is CATSRPGRQKEQPQHF. As DNA, the CDR3 is TGTGCCACCAGCCGTCCTGGCAGACAAAAGGAACAGCCCCAGCATTTT.